This is a list of T cell receptor beta chains from one sample in a study of blood T cell repertoires in COVID-19. Clones were read by immunoSEQ multiplex PCR, and TCRdb kept only the in-frame ones, dropping some. Found here are under 150,000 clones, 90% of them singletons; the top ten hold around 3.7%. The sequenced material came from peripheral blood. The receptors shown here come from a man between 45 and 60 years old with active COVID-19. Each CDR3 is given with its conserved first and last residue. The D gene is left open where the match is weak. Rows may omit the clone size; those that give it use once, few, many or a size class.

V	D	J	size	DNA	CDR3
TRBV18	-	TRBJ2-6	-	TGTGCCAGCTACTCCGATTCTGGGGCCAACGTCCTGACTTTC	CASYSDSGANVLTF
TRBV3-1/TRBV3-2	TRBD2	TRBJ2-1	-	TGTGCCAGCAGCCAGGTGACTAGCGGTGAGCAGTTCTTC	CASSQVTSGEQFF
TRBV19	-	TRBJ1-5	once	TGTGCCAGTAGTCATTTACAGGGACAGCCCCAGCATTTT	CASSHLQGQPQHF
TRBV27	TRBD2	TRBJ2-1	-	TGTGCCAGCAGTTTAAGCGGGAGCTCCTACAATGAGCAGTTCTTC	CASSLSGSSYNEQFF
TRBV12-3/TRBV12-4	TRBD1	TRBJ1-1	-	TGTGCCAGCAGTTTGGGGACAGGTGAAGCTTTCTTT	CASSLGTGEAFF
TRBV11-3	TRBD2	TRBJ2-3	-	TGTGCCAGCAGCTTAGGGGTTGCTAGCGGGACCACAGATACGCAGTATTTT	CASSLGVASGTTDTQYF
TRBV6-5	TRBD1	TRBJ1-5	-	TGTGCCACGACAGGGGGCGGCAATCAGCCCCAGCATTTT	CATTGGGNQPQHF
TRBV4-1	TRBD2	TRBJ2-2	-	TGCGCCAGCAGCCAAGGGGGAGGGGCCGGGGAGCTGTTTTTT	CASSQGGGAGELFF
TRBV4-2	-	TRBJ2-4	-	TGTGCCAGCAGCCAAGATTGGGGAACAGGGCCCAAAAACATTCAGTACTTC	CASSQDWGTGPKNIQYF
TRBV27	-	TRBJ2-1	-	TGTGCCAGCAGTTTATCGCGGGTATCCTACAATGAGCAGTTCTTC	CASSLSRVSYNEQFF
TRBV19	-	TRBJ1-4	-	TGTGCCAGTAGCCGAACCGACAATAATGAAAAACTGTTTTTT	CASSRTDNNEKLFF
TRBV9	-	TRBJ1-4	-	TGTGCCAGCAGCGTAGGGGCGACAGCCCCCGGAGAAAAACTGTTTTTT	CASSVGATAPGEKLFF
TRBV5-1	-	TRBJ2-2	once	TGCGCCAGCAGCTTGGTTTCAGGGGTGAACACCGGGGAGCTGTTTTTT	CASSLVSGVNTGELFF
TRBV24-1	-	TRBJ2-2	-	TGTGCCACCAGTGAGGGGGGAGAAGGGGGCCGGGAGCTGTTTTTT	CATSEGGEGGRELFF
TRBV30	-	TRBJ1-3	-	TGTGCCTGGAGTGTACGACAGTCCTCTGGAAACACCATATATTTT	CAWSVRQSSGNTIYF
TRBV7-2	-	TRBJ2-3	-	TGTGCCAGCAGCTTAGTCGGGCCGAGGGGGAGGGGGACAGATACGCAGTATTTT	CASSLVGPRGRGTDTQYF